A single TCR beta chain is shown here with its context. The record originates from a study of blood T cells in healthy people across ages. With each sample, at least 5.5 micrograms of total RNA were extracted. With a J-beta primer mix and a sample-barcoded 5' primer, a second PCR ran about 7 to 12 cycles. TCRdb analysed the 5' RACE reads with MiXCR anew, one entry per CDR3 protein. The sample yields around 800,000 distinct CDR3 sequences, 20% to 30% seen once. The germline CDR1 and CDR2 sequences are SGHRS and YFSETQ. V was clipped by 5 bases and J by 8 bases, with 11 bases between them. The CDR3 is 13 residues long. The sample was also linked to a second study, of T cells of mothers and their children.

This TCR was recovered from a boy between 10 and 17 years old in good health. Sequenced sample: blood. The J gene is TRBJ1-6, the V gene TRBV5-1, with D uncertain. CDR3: CASRPAADSPLHF. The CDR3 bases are TGCGCCAGCAGACCGGCCGCGGATTCACCCCTCCACTTT.